These T cell receptor beta chains were read from a single sample in a study of response to subunit inactivated influenza vaccine. TCRdb recomputed calls from the RT-PCR reads with MiXCR, one row per CDR3 protein. The sample lists approximately 310,000 distinct CDR3 sequences; just over 20% were seen once. The material was PBMCs from blood, obtained less than 22 months after vaccination. The receptors shown here come from a man between 50 and 69 years old who received an inactivated influenza vaccine. Each CDR3 is given with its conserved first and last residue. Each record gives: J gene, V gene, D gene, clone size, CDR3 DNA, CDR3 protein. The D gene is left open where the match is weak. A row's size may be missing; if present it is once, few, many or a size class.

j_call: TRBJ1-1
v_call: TRBV12-3/TRBV12-4
d_call: .
clone_size: many
cdr3_nt: TGTGCCAGCAGTTTGTGGGGGATGAACACTGAAGCTTTCTTT
cdr3_aa: CASSLWGMNTEAFF

j_call: TRBJ2-5
v_call: TRBV23-1
d_call: .
clone_size: few
cdr3_nt: TGCGCCAGCAGTCAACCGGAGGGACGTCTCCAAGAGACCCAGTACTTC
cdr3_aa: CASSQPEGRLQETQYF

j_call: TRBJ2-5
v_call: TRBV20-1
d_call: .
clone_size: once
cdr3_nt: TGCAGTGCTAAGTTTGCAAACCAAGAGACCCAGTACTTC
cdr3_aa: CSAKFANQETQYF

j_call: TRBJ2-2
v_call: TRBV9
d_call: TRBD2
clone_size: .
cdr3_nt: TGTGCCAGCAGCGTAGCTGCTAGCGGGAGGGCCCGGGAGCTGTTTTTT
cdr3_aa: CASSVAASGRARELFF

j_call: TRBJ1-3
v_call: TRBV28
d_call: .
clone_size: many
cdr3_nt: TGTGCCAGCAGTTTACCAGGGTACGGAAACACCATATATTTT
cdr3_aa: CASSLPGYGNTIYF

j_call: TRBJ1-2
v_call: TRBV29-1
d_call: .
clone_size: .
cdr3_nt: TGCAGCGTTGATAGGAGACAGGAAAACTATGGCTACACCTTC
cdr3_aa: CSVDRRQENYGYTF

j_call: TRBJ1-2
v_call: TRBV20-1
d_call: TRBD1
clone_size: many
cdr3_nt: TGCAGTGCTAGAGATCCTTTTGGAGGGGGCGACTATGGCTACACCTTC
cdr3_aa: CSARDPFGGGDYGYTF

j_call: TRBJ1-2
v_call: TRBV20-1
d_call: TRBD1
clone_size: few
cdr3_nt: TGCAGTGCCCCCGACAGGGGGCGATTCGATAACTATGGCTACACCTTC
cdr3_aa: CSAPDRGRFDNYGYTF

j_call: TRBJ2-5
v_call: TRBV5-1
d_call: .
clone_size: .
cdr3_nt: TGCGCCAGCAGCCTTGGTGGGGCTGAAGAGACCCAGTACTTC
cdr3_aa: CASSLGGAEETQYF

j_call: TRBJ2-2
v_call: TRBV28
d_call: .
clone_size: few
cdr3_nt: TGTGCCAGCAGTTTGCCAGGGAACACCGGGGAGCTGTTTTTT
cdr3_aa: CASSLPGNTGELFF

j_call: TRBJ2-3
v_call: TRBV7-9
d_call: .
clone_size: .
cdr3_nt: TGTGCCAGCAGCTTAGTTGTTGGGTTGGGGGGCACAGATACGCAGTATTTT
cdr3_aa: CASSLVVGLGGTDTQYF

j_call: TRBJ1-5
v_call: TRBV7-9
d_call: TRBD1
clone_size: .
cdr3_nt: TGTGCCAGCAGCCCGGAGGGGGCGAGGTATAGCAATCAGCCCCAGCATTTT
cdr3_aa: CASSPEGARYSNQPQHF

j_call: TRBJ1-2
v_call: TRBV29-1
d_call: .
clone_size: .
cdr3_nt: TGCAGCGTTCAGGACACGGGCTATGGCTACACCTTC
cdr3_aa: CSVQDTGYGYTF

j_call: TRBJ1-1
v_call: TRBV20-1
d_call: .
clone_size: .
cdr3_nt: TGCAGTGCCTCCCCCGCAGGGTCTGGGACTGAAGCTTTCTTT
cdr3_aa: CSASPAGSGTEAFF

j_call: TRBJ1-4
v_call: TRBV7-2
d_call: .
clone_size: .
cdr3_nt: TGTGCCAGCAGCTGGGGACCCAGAGGGGAAAAACTGTTTTTT
cdr3_aa: CASSWGPRGEKLFF

j_call: TRBJ1-2
v_call: TRBV4-1
d_call: .
clone_size: .
cdr3_nt: TGCGCCAGCAGCCAAGATCCCGGCAGTAACTATGGCTACACCTTC
cdr3_aa: CASSQDPGSNYGYTF

j_call: TRBJ1-2
v_call: TRBV20-1
d_call: TRBD1
clone_size: few
cdr3_nt: TGCAGTGCTAGACTAACAGGGGACTATGGCTACACCTTC
cdr3_aa: CSARLTGDYGYTF